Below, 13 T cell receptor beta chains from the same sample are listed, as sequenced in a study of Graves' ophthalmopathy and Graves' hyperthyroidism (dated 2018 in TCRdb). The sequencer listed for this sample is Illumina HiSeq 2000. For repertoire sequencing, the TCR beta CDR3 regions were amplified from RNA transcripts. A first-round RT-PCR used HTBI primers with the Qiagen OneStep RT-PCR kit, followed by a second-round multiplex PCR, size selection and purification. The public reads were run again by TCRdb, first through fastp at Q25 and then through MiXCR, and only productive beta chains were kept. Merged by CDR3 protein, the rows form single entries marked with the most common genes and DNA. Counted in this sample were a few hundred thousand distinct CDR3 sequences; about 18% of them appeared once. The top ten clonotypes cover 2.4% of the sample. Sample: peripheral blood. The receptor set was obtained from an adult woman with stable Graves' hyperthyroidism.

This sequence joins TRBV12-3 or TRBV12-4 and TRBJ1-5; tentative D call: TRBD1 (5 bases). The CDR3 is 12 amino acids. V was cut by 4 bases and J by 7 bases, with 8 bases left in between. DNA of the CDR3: TGTGCCAGCAGTTACAGGAGACAGCCCCAGCATTTT. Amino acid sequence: CASSYRRQPQHF.

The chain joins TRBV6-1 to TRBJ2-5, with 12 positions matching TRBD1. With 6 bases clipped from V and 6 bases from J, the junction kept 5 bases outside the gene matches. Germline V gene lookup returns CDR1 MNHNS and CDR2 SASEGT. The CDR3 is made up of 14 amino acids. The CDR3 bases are TGTGCCAGCAGCTCGGGACAGGGGGCAAAGACCCAGTACTTC. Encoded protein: CASSSGQGAKTQYF.

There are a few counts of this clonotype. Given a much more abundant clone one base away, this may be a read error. CDR3 region: CASGRGRAGTQYF. The CDR3 nucleotides are TGCGCCAGCGGGCGGGGGAGAGCCGGGACCCAGTACTTC. This chain links TRBV5-1 with TRBJ2-5, with TRBD2 identical over 7 bases. The trim removed 7 bases at V and 7 bases at J, leaving 10 bases unmatched. The CDR3 runs to 13 residues. The germline V gene has CDR1 SGHRS and CDR2 YFSETQ. The entire variable domain, with the rest obtained from reference TRBV5-1 and TRBJ2-5, is as follows: KAGVTQTPRYLIKTRGQQVTLSCSPISGHRSVSWYQQTPGQGLQFLFEYFSETQRNKGNFPGRFSGRQFSNSRSEMNVSTLELGDSALYLCASGRGRAGTQYFGPGTRLLVL.

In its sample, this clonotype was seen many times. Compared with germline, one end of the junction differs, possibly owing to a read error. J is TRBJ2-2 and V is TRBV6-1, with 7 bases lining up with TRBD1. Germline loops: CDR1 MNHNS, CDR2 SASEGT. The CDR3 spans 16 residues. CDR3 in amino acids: CASGQRTGPNPGELFF. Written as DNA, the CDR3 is TGTGCCAGCGGGCAGAGGACAGGTCCGAACCCCGGGGAGCTGTTTTTT.

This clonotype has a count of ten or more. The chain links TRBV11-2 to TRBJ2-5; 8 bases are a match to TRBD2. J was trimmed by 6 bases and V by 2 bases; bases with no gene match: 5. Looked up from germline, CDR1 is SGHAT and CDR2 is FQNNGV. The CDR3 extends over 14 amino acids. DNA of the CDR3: TGTGCCAGCAGCTTAAACCGGGGGGGAAAGACCCAGTACTTC. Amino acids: CASSLNRGGKTQYF.

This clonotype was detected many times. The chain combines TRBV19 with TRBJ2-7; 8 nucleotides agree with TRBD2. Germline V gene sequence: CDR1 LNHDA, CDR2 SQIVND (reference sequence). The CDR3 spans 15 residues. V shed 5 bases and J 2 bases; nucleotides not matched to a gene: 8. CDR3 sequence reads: CASSYRDSGTYEQYF. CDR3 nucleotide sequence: TGTGCCAGTAGTTACCGGGATAGCGGGACCTACGAGCAGTACTTC.

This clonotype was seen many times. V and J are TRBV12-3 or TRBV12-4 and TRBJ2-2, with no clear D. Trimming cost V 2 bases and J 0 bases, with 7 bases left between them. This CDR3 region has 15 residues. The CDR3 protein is CASSLRQANTGELFF. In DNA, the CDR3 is TGTGCCAGCAGTTTAAGGCAGGCGAACACCGGGGAGCTGTTTTTT.

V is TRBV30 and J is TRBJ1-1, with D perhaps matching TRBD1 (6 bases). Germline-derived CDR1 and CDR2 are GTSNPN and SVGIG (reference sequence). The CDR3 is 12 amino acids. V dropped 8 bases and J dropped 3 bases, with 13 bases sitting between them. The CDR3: CARLQGYTEAFF. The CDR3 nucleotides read TGTGCCCGCCTACAGGGTTACACTGAAGCTTTCTTT.

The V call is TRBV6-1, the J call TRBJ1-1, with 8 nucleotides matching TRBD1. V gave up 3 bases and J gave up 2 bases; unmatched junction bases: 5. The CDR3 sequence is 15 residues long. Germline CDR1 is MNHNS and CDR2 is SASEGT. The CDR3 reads CASSDPGTGNTEAFF. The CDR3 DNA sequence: TGTGCCAGCAGTGACCCCGGGACAGGTAACACTGAAGCTTTCTTT.

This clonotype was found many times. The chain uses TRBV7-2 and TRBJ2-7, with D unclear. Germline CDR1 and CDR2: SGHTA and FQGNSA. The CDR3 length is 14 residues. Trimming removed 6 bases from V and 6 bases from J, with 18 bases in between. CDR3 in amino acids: CASSPLLSSGEQYF. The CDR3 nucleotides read TGTGCCAGCAGTCCGCTCCTCTCCTCTGGCGAGCAGTACTTC.

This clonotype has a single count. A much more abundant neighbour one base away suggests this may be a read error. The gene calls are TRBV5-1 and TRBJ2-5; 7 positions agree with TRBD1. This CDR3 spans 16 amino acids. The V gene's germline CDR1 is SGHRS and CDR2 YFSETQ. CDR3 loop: CVSSPGEGAGFETQYF. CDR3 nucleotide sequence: TGCGTCAGCAGCCCGGGTGAGGGGGCCGGATTCGAGACCCAGTACTTC.

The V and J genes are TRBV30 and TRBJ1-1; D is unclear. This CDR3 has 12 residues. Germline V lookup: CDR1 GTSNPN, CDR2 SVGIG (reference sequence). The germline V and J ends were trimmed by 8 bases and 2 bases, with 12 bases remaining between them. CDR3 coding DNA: TGTGCCCGCTACCGTATAAACACTGAAGCTTTCTTT. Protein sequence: CARYRINTEAFF.

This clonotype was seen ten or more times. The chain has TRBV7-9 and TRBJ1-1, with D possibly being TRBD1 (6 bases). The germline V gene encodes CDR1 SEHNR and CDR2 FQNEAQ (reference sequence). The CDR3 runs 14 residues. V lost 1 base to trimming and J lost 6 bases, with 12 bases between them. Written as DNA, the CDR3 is TGTGCCAGCAGCTTAGGGCAGGGGATGGCTGAAGCTTTCTTT. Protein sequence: CASSLGQGMAEAFF.